Detailed here is one T cell receptor beta chain. Its specificity is unknown. The data were obtained in a study of CD8 T cells in ankylosing spondylitis. Study results and limitations: Previous work reported some of these motif variants in the synovial fluid and blood of reactive arthritis. Within ankylosing spondylitis blood, a TCR beta motif made up of under 10 highly homologous variants appeared to be characteristic.

MiXCR, run by TCRdb on the 5' RACE reads, gives a single entry per CDR3 protein. This table holds a few hundred thousand distinct CDR3 sequences, approximately 7.3% found once. V lost 6 bases to trimming and J lost 4 bases, with 13 bases between them. This CDR3 comprises 14 residues. Germline assignment: CDR1 MNHEY and CDR2 SMNVEV (reference sequence). Sequenced input: blood, either unsorted or a sorted T cell fraction (not recorded which). The receptor was isolated from a male donor with ankylosing spondylitis. The gene calls are TRBV27 and TRBJ1-5, with D possibly TRBD1 on 6 matching bases. The CDR3 DNA sequence: TGTGCCAGCAGGGACGGGGGGCGGAATCAGCCCCAGCATTTT. As protein: CASRDGGRNQPQHF.